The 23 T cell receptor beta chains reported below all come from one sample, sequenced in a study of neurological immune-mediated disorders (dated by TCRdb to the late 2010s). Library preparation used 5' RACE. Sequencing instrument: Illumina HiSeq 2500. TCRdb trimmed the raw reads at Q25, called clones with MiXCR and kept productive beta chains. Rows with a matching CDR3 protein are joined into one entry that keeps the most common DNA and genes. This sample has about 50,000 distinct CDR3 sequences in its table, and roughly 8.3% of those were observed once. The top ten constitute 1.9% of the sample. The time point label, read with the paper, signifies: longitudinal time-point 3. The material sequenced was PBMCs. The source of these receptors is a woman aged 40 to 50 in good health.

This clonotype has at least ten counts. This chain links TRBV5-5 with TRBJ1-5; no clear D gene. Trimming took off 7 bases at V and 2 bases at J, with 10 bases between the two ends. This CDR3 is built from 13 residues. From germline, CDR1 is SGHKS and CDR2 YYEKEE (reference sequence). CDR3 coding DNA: TGTGCCAGCTCGGGGTACGGCAATCAGCCCCAGCATTTT. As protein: CASSGYGNQPQHF.

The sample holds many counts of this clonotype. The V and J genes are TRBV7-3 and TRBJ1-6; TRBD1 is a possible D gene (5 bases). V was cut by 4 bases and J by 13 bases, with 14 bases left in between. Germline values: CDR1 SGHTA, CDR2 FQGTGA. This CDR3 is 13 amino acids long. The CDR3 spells CASSSRAGGPLHF. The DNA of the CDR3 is TGTGCCAGCAGCTCCAGGGCCGGTGGCCCCCTCCACTTT.

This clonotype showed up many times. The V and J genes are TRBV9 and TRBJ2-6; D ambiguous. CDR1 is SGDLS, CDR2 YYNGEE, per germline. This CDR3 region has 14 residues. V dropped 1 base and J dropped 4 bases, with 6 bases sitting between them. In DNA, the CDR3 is TGTGCCAGCAGCGTATTGGCCGGGGCCAACGTCCTGACTTTC. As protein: CASSVLAGANVLTF.

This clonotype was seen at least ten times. CDR3 sequence reads: CSAKLQGVDEKLFF. The CDR3 nucleotides are TGCAGTGCGAAGCTGCAGGGGGTAGATGAAAAACTGTTTTTT. This chain connects TRBV20-1 to TRBJ1-4; TRBD1 aligns across 7 bases. Trimming at V came to 6 bases and at J to 6 bases, leaving 10 bases not matched to a gene. The CDR3 consists of 14 residues. The germline CDR1 and CDR2 sequences are DFQATT and SNEGSKA (reference sequence).

Here the CDR3 DNA reads TGTGCCAGCAGCCAAGATGGGAGGGGTAGAAGGACTGAAGCTTTCTTT. This sequence encodes CASSQDGRGRRTEAFF. The rearrangement joins TRBV4-2 to TRBJ1-1; perhaps TRBD1 as D (5 bases). The CDR3 covers 16 residues. V dropped 0 bases and J dropped 5 bases, with 16 bases sitting between them. Germline V gives CDR1 LGHNA, CDR2 YNFKEQ.

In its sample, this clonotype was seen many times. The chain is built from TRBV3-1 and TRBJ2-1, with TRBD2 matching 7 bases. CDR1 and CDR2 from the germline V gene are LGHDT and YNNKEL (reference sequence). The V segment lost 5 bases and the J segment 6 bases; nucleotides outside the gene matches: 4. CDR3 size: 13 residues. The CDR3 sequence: CASSWEGPNEQFF. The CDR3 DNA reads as TGTGCCAGCAGCTGGGAGGGGCCCAATGAGCAGTTCTTC.

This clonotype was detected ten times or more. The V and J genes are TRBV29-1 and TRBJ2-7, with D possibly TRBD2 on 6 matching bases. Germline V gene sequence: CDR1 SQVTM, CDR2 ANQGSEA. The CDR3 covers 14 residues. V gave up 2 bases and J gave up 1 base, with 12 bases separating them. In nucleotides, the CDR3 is TGCAGCGTTGAATCACCGGGAGCGTCCTACGAGCAGTACTTC. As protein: CSVESPGASYEQYF.

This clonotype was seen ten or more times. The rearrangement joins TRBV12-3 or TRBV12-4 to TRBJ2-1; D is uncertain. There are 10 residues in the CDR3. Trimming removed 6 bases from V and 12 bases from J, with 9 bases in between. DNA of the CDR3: TGTGCCAGCAGCCAGTCACGGCAGTTCTTC. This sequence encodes CASSQSRQFF.

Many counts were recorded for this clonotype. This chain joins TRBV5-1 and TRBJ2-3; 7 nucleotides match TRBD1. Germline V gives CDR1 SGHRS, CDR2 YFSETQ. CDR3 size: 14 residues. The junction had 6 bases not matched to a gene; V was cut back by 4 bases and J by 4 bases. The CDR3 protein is CASSDRQGPDTQYF. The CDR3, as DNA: TGCGCCAGCAGCGACCGACAGGGCCCAGATACGCAGTATTTT.

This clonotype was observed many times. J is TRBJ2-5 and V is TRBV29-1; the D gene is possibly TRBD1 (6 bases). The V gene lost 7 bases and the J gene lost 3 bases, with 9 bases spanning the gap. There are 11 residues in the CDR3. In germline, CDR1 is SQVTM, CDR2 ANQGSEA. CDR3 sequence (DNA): TGCAGCGCGGACAGAGAAGAGACCCAGTACTTC. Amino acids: CSADREETQYF.

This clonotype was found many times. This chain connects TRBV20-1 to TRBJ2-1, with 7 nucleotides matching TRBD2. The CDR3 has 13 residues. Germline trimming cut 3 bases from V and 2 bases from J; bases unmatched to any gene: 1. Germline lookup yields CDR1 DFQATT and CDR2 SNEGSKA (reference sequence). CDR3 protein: CSASGRTYNEQFF. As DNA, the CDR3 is TGCAGTGCTAGCGGGAGGACCTACAATGAGCAGTTCTTC.

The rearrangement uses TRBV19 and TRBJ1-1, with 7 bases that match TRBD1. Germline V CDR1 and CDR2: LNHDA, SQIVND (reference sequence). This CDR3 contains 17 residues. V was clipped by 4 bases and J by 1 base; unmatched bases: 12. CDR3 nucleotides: TGTGCCAGTAGTACCCCTGATCGACAGGGTTGGAACACTGAAGCTTTCTTT. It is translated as CASSTPDRQGWNTEAFF. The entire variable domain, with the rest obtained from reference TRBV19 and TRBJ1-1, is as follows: DGGITQSPKYLFRKEGQNVTLSCEQNLNHDAMYWYRQDPGQGLRLIYYSQIVNDFQKGDIAEGYSVSREKKESFPLTVTSAQKNPTAFYLCASSTPDRQGWNTEAFFGQGTRLTVV.

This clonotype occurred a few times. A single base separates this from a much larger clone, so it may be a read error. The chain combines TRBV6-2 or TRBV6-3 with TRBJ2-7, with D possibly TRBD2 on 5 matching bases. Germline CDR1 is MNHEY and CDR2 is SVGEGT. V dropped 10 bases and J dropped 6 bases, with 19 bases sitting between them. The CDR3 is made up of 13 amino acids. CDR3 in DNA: TGTGCCAACAGCCGCCGGCTAGAGGGCGAGCAGTACTTC. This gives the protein CANSRRLEGEQYF.

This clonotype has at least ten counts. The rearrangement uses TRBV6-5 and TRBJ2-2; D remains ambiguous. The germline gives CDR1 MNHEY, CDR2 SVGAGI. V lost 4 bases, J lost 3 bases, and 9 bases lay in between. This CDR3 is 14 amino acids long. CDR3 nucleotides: TGTGCCAGCAGTTCCCCGATGGACACCGGGGAGCTGTTTTTT. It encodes CASSSPMDTGELFF.

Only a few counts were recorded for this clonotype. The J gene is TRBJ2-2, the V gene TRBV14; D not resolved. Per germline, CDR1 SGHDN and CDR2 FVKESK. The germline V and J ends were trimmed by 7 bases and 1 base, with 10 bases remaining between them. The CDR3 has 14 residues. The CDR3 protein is CASTKSRNTGELFF. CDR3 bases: TGTGCCAGCACCAAATCCCGGAACACCGGGGAGCTGTTTTTT.

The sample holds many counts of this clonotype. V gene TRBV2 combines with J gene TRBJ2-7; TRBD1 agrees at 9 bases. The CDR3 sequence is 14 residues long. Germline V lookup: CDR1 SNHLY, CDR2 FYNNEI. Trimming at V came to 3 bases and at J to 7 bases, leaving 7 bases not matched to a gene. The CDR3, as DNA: TGTGCCAGCAGTGATCGGACAGGGGCTGGGGAGCAGTACTTC. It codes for CASSDRTGAGEQYF.

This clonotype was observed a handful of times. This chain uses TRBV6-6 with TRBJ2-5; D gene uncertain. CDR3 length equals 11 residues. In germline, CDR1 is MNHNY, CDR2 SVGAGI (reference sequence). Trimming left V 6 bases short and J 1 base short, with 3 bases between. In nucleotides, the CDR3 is TGTGCCAGCAGCCGCCAAGAGACCCAGTACTTC. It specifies CASSRQETQYF.

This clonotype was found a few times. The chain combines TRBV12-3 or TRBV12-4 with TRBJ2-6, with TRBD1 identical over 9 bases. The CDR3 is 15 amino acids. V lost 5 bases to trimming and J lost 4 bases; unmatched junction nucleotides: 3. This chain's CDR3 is CASSPTGGGANVLTF. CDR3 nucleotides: TGTGCCAGCAGTCCGACAGGGGGGGGGGCCAACGTCCTGACTTTC.

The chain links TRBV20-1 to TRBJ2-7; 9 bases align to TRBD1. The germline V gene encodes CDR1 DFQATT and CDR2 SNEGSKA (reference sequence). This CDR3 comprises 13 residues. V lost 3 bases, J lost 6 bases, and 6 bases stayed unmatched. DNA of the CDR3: TGCAGTGCTAGCCGGGACAGGGCAAGCGAGCAGTACTTC. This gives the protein CSASRDRASEQYF.

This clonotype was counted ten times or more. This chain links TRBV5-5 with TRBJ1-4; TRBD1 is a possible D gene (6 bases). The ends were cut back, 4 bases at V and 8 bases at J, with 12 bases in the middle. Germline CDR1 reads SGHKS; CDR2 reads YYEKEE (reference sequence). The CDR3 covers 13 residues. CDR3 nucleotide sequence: TGTGCCAGCAGCGGCGGGACAAGAGAAAAACTGTTTTTT. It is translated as CASSGGTREKLFF. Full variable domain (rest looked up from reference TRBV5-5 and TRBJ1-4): DAGVTQSPTHLIKTRGQQVTLRCSPISGHKSVSWYQQVLGQGPQFIFQYYEKEERGRGNFPDRFSARQFPNYSSELNVNALLLGDSALYLCASSGGTREKLFFGSGTQLSVL.

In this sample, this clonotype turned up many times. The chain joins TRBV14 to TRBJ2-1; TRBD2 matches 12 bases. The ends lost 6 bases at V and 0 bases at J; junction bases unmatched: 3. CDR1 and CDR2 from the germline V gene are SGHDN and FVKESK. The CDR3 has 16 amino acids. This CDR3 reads CASSSTSGSSYNEQFF. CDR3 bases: TGTGCCAGCAGTTCGACTAGCGGGAGCTCCTACAATGAGCAGTTCTTC.

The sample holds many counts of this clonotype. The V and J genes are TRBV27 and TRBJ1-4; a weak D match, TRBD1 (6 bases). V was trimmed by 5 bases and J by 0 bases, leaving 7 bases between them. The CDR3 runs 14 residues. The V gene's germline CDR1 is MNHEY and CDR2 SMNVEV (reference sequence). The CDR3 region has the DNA TGTGCCAGCAGTAGGACAGCAACTAATGAAAAACTGTTTTTT. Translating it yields CASSRTATNEKLFF.

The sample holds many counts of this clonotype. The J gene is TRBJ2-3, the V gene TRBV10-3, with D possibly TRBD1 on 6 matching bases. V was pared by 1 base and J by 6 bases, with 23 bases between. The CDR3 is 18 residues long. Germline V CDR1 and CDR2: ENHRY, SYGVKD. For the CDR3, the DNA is TGTGCCATCAGTGAGTTCAGTTTTATTGGGGGCATGTCGGATACGCAGTATTTT. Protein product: CAISEFSFIGGMSDTQYF.